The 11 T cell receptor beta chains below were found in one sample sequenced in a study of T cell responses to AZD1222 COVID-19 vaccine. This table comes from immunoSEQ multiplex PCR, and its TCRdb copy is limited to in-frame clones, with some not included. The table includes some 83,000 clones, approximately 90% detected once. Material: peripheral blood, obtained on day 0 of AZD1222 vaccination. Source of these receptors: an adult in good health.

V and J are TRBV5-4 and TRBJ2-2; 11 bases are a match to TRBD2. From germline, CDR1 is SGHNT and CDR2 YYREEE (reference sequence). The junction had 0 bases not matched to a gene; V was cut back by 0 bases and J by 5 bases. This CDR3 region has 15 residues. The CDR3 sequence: CASSLGLAGTGELFF. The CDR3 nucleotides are TGTGCCAGCAGCTTGGGACTAGCGGGAACCGGGGAGCTGTTTTTT.

For the CDR3, the DNA is TGTGCCAGCATCTTGGGGGGTGCGGGATACAATGAGCAGTTCTTC. Its protein is CASILGGAGYNEQFF. V is TRBV28 and J is TRBJ2-1, with D possibly matching TRBD2 (6 bases). Between the trimmed V and J ends, which lost 7 bases and 4 bases, there was a span of 17 bases. This CDR3 region has 15 residues. Germline assignment: CDR1 MDHEN and CDR2 SYDVKM.

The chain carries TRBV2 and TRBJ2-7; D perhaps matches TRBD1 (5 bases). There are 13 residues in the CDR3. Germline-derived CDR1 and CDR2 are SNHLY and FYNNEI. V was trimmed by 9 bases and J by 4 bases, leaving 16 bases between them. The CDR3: CASTPWAGYEQYF. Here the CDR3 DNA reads TGTGCCAGTACTCCCTGGGCAGGGTACGAGCAGTACTTC.

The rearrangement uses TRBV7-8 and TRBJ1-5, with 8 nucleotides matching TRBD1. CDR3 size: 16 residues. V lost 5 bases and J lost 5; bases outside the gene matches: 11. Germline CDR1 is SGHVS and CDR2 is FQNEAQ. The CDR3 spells CASSPRQGNGHQPQHF. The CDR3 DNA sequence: TGTGCCAGCAGCCCACGACAGGGGAATGGACATCAGCCCCAGCATTTT.

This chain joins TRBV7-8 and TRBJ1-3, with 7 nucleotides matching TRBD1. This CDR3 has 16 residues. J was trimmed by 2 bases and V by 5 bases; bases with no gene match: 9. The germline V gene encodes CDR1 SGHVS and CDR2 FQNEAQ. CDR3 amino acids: CASSPMTGTAGNTIYF. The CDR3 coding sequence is TGTGCCAGCAGCCCAATGACAGGGACCGCTGGAAACACCATATATTTT.

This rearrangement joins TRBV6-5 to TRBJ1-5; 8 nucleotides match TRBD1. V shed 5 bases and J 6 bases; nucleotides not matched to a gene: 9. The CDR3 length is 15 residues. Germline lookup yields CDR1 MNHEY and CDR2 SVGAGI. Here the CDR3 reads CASSPSGQGSQPQHF. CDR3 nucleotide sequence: TGTGCCAGCAGTCCAAGCGGACAGGGTAGTCAGCCCCAGCATTTT.

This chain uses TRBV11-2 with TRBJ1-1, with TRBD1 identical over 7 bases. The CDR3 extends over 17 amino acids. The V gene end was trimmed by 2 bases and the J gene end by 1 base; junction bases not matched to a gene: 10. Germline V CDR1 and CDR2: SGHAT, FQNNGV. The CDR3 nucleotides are TGTGCCAGCAGCTTATTGGGACAGAAAGAGGGGAACACTGAAGCTTTCTTT. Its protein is CASSLLGQKEGNTEAFF. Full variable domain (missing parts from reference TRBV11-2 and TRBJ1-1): EAGVAQSPRYKIIEKRQSVAFWCNPISGHATLYWYQQILGQGPKLLIQFQNNGVVDDSQLPKDRFSAERLKGVDSTLKIQPAKLEDSAVYLCASSLLGQKEGNTEAFFGQGTRLTVV.

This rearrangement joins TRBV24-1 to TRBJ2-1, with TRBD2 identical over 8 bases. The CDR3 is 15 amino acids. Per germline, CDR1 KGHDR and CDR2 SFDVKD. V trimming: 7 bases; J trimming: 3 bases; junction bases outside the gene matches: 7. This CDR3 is CATSLGAGGYNEQFF. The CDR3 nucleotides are TGTGCCACCAGCCTCGGGGCGGGGGGCTACAATGAGCAGTTCTTC.

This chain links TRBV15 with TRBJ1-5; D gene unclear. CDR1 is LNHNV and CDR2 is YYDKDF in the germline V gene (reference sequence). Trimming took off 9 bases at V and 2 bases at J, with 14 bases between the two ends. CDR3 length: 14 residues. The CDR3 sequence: CATSLWNGNQPQHF. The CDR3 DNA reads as TGTGCCACGAGCTTGTGGAACGGCAATCAGCCCCAGCATTTT.

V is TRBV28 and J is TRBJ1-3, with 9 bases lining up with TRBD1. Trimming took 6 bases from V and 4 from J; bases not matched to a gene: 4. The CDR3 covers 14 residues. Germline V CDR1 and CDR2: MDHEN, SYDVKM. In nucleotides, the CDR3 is TGTGCCAGCAGATCGGACAGGGGAGGAAACACCATATATTTT. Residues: CASRSDRGGNTIYF.

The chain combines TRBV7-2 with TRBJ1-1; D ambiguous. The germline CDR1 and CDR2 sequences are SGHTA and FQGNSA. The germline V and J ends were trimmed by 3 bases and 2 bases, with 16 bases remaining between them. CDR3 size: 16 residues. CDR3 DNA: TGTGCCAGCAGCTTCGCACAAGGTTGGGCTAACACTGAAGCTTTCTTT. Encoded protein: CASSFAQGWANTEAFF.